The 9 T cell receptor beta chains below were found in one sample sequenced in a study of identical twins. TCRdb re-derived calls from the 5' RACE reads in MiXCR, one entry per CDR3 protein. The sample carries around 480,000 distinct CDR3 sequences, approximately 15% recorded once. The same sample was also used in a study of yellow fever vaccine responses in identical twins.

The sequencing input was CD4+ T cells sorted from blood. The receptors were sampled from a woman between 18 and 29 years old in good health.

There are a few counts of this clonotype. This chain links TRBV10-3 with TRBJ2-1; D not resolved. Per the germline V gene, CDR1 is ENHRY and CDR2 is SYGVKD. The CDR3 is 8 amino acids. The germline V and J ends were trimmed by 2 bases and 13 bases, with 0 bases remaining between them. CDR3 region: CAISEQFF. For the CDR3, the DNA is TGTGCCATCAGTGAGCAGTTCTTC.

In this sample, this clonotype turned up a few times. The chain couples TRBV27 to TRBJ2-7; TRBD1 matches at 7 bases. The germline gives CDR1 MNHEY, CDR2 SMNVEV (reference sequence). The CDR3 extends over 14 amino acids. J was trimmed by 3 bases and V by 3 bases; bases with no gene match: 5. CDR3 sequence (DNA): TGTGCCAGCAGTTTCGCGACAGGGATCTACGAGCAGTACTTC. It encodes CASSFATGIYEQYF.

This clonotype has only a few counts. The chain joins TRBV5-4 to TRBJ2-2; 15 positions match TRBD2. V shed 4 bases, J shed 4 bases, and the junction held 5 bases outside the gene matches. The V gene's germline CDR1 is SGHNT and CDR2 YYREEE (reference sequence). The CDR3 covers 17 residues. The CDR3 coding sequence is TGTGCCAGCAGCCTAGGACTAGCGGGGGGGACCACCGGGGAGCTGTTTTTT. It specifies CASSLGLAGGTTGELFF.

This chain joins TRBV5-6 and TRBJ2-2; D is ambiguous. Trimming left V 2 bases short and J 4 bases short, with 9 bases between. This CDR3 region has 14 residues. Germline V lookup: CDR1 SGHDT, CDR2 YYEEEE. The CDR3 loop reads CASSFNRLTGELFF. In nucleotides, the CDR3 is TGTGCCAGCAGCTTTAACAGACTCACCGGGGAGCTGTTTTTT.

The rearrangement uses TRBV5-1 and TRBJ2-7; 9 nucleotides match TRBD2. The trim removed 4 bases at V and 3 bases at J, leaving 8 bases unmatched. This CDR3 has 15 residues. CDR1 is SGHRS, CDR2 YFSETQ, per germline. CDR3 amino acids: CASSISGSHNYEQYF. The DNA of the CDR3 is TGCGCCAGCAGCATTAGCGGGAGCCATAACTACGAGCAGTACTTC.

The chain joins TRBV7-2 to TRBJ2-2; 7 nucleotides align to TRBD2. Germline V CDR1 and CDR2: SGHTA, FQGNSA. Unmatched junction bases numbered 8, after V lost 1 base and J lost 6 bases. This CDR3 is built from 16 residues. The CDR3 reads CASSLGGLHSAGELFF. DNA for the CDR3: TGTGCCAGCAGCTTAGGGGGACTACATTCTGCCGGGGAGCTGTTTTTT.

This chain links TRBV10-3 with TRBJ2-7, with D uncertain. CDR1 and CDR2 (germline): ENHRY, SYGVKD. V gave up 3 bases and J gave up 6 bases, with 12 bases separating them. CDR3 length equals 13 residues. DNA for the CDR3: TGTGCCATCAGTGATCGGCTCAAGGGCGAGCAGTACTTC. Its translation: CAISDRLKGEQYF.

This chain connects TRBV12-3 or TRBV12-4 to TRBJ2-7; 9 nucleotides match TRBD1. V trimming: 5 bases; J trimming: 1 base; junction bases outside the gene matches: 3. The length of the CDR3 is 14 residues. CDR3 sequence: CASSRTGESYEQYF. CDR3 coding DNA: TGTGCCAGCAGTAGGACAGGGGAGTCCTACGAGCAGTACTTC.

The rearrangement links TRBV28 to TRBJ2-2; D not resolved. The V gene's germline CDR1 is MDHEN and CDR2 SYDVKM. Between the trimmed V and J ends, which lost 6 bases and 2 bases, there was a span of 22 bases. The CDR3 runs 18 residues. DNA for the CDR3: TGTGCCAGCAGCCGGTGGGGAATCCAGAAGCCTAACACCGGGGAGCTGTTTTTT. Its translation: CASSRWGIQKPNTGELFF.